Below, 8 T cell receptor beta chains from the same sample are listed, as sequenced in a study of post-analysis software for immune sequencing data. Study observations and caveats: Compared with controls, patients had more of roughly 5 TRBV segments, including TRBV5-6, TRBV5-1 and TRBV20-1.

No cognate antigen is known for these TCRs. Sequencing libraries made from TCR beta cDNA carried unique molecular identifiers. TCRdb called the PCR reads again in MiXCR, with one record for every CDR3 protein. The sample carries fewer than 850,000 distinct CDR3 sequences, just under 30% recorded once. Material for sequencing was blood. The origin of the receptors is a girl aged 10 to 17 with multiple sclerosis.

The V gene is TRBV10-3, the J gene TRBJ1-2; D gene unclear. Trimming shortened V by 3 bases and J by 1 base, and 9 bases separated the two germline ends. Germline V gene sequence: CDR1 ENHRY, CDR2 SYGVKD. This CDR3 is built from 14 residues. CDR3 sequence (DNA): TGTGCCATCAGTGATATGAACAGTAACTATGGCTACACCTTC. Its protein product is CAISDMNSNYGYTF.

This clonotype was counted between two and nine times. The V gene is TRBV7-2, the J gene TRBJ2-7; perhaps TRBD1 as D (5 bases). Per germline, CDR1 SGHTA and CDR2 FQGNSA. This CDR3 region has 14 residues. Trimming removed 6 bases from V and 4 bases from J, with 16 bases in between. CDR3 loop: CASRKEPGHYEQYF. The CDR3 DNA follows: TGTGCCAGCAGAAAAGAACCAGGGCATTACGAGCAGTACTTC.

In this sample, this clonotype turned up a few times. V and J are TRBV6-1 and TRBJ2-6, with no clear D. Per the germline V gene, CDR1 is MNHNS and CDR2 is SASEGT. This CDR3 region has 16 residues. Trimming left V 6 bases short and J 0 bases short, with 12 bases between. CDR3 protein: CASSGTSGSGANVLTF. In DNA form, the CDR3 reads TGTGCCAGCAGCGGCACCTCTGGCTCTGGGGCCAACGTCCTGACTTTC.

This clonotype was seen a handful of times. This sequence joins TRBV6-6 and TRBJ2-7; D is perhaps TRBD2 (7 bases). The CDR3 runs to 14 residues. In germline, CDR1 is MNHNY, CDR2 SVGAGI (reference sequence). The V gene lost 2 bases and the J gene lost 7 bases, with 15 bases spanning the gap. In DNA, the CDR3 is TGTGCCAGCAGTTACGACGGCAGGGGAGGGGAGCAGTACTTC. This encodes CASSYDGRGGEQYF.

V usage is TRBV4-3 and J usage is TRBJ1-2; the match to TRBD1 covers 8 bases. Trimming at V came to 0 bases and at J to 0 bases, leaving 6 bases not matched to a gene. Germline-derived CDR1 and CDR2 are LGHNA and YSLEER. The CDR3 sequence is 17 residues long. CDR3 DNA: TGCGCCAGCAGCCAAGATCCAGGGACAGGACCTAACTATGGCTACACCTTC. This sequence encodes CASSQDPGTGPNYGYTF.

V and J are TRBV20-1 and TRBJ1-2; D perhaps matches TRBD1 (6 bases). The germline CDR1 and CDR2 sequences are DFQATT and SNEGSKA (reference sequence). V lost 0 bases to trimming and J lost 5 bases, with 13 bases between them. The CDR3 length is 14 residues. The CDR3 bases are TGCAGTGCTAGAGATGACGGGGGGCCATATGGCTACACCTTC. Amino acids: CSARDDGGPYGYTF.

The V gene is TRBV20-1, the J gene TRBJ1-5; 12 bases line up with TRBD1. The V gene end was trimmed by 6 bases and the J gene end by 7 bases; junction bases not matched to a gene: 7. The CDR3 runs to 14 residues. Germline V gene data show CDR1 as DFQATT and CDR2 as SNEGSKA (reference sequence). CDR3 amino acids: CSANTGTGGQPQHF. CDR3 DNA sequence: TGCAGTGCAAATACCGGGACAGGGGGCCAGCCCCAGCATTTT.

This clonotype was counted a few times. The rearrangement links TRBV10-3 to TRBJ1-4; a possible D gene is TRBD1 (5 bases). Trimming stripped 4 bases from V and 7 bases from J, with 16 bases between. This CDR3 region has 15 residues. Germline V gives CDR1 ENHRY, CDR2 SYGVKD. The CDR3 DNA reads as TGTGCCATCAGTGCCGTGCCCGGGGGAGGTGAAAAACTGTTTTTT. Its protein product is CAISAVPGGGEKLFF.